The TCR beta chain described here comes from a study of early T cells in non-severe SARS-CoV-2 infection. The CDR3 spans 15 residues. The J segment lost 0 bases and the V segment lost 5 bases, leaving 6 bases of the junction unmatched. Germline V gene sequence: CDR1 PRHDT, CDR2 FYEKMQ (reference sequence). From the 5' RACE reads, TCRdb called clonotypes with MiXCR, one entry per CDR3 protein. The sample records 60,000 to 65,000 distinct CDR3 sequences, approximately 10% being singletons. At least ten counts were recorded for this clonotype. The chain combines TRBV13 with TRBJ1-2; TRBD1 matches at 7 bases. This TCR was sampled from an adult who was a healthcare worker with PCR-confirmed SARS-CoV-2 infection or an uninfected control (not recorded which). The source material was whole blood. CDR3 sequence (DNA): TGTGCCAGCAGCCTTGGGACAGATACTAACTATGGCTACACCTTC. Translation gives CASSLGTDTNYGYTF.